The rows below give T cell receptor beta chains drawn from one sample of a study of multiple sclerosis patients with progressive multifocal leukoencephalopathy. Sequenced by immunoSEQ multiplex PCR; TCRdb stores in-frame clones only, minus some. Of 31,000 or so clones listed, about 87% are singletons. This specimen was PBMCs, taken from a patient treated with natalizumab. These receptors were obtained from a woman aged 40 to 49 with progressive multifocal leukoencephalopathy. The conserved cysteine and the conserved F or W are not part of the CDR3 here. The order of the fields is J gene, V gene, CDR3 protein.

j_gene: TRBJ2-2
v_gene: TRBV11-2
CDR3aa: ASSPDRDSGELF

j_gene: TRBJ2-1
v_gene: TRBV11-3
CDR3aa: ATRLAGAGNNEQF

j_gene: TRBJ2-7
v_gene: TRBV6-1
CDR3aa: ASSEGQGAYEQY

j_gene: TRBJ2-7
v_gene: TRBV5-1
CDR3aa: ASSPQGVPYEQY

j_gene: TRBJ1-1
v_gene: TRBV7-9
CDR3aa: ASSYGENLNTEAF

j_gene: TRBJ2-3
v_gene: TRBV2
CDR3aa: ASSGLQGASTDTQY

j_gene: TRBJ2-5
v_gene: TRBV7-5
CDR3aa: ARSHSGTSGGRETQY

j_gene: TRBJ1-2
v_gene: TRBV5-8
CDR3aa: ASSFRQGNYGYGYT

j_gene: TRBJ1-1
v_gene: TRBV5-4
CDR3aa: ASSPRQGAGNTEAF

j_gene: TRBJ1-5
v_gene: TRBV4-3
CDR3aa: ASSQEFFLSRGLSNQPQH

j_gene: TRBJ2-6
v_gene: TRBV7-9
CDR3aa: ASSLALAISSGANVLT

j_gene: TRBJ1-2
v_gene: TRBV19
CDR3aa: ASSPGTGLDYGYT

j_gene: TRBJ2-1
v_gene: TRBV11-3
CDR3aa: ASSLDRTHSSYNEQF

j_gene: TRBJ2-1
v_gene: TRBV11-2
CDR3aa: ASSPSGIHNEQF

j_gene: TRBJ2-2
v_gene: TRBV6-4
CDR3aa: ASSVSARTGELF

j_gene: TRBJ1-6
v_gene: TRBV28
CDR3aa: ASSLSQTAVGALH

j_gene: TRBJ2-1
v_gene: TRBV7-8
CDR3aa: ASSFIGTGRSYNEQF

j_gene: TRBJ2-5
v_gene: TRBV27
CDR3aa: ASSLVPPGGEQY

j_gene: TRBJ2-7
v_gene: TRBV6-5
CDR3aa: ASRHRGHAYEQY

j_gene: TRBJ1-1
v_gene: TRBV30
CDR3aa: AWSVISTEAF

j_gene: TRBJ2-2
v_gene: TRBV7-8
CDR3aa: ASSGQGLAGELF

j_gene: TRBJ2-7
v_gene: TRBV5-1
CDR3aa: ASSLAPGGYEQY

j_gene: TRBJ2-5
v_gene: TRBV27
CDR3aa: ASSAGLADQETQY

j_gene: TRBJ1-1
v_gene: TRBV11-2
CDR3aa: ASSSPGQGAEAF

j_gene: TRBJ2-5
v_gene: TRBV11-3
CDR3aa: ASSLSATQETQY

j_gene: TRBJ1-1
v_gene: TRBV7-2
CDR3aa: ASSPGQELNTEAF

j_gene: TRBJ2-3
v_gene: TRBV18
CDR3aa: ASSPRGSTDTQY

j_gene: TRBJ2-1
v_gene: TRBV28
CDR3aa: ASSSSGRAYNEQF

j_gene: TRBJ1-2
v_gene: TRBV9
CDR3aa: ASSVATRGYGYT

j_gene: TRBJ1-1
v_gene: TRBV6-1
CDR3aa: ASSSLGTEAF

j_gene: TRBJ2-7
v_gene: TRBV28
CDR3aa: ASSGRGGIEQY

j_gene: TRBJ2-7
v_gene: TRBV30
CDR3aa: AWRIGGGSYEQY

j_gene: TRBJ1-4
v_gene: TRBV9
CDR3aa: ASSTTGAPNEKLF

j_gene: TRBJ1-2
v_gene: TRBV19
CDR3aa: ASHPGVGGYT

j_gene: TRBJ1-1
v_gene: TRBV19
CDR3aa: ASSAQGVNTEAF

j_gene: TRBJ1-5
v_gene: TRBV10-2
CDR3aa: ASSESTGAQH

j_gene: TRBJ1-1
v_gene: TRBV4-3
CDR3aa: ASSLSRGTEAF

j_gene: TRBJ2-3
v_gene: TRBV5-5
CDR3aa: ASRSFPSTDTQY

j_gene: TRBJ2-3
v_gene: TRBV6-5
CDR3aa: ASSYSPNTDTQY

j_gene: TRBJ2-1
v_gene: TRBV11-2
CDR3aa: ASSSAYTSYNEQF

j_gene: TRBJ1-2
v_gene: TRBV30
CDR3aa: AWSKQGALYGYT

j_gene: TRBJ2-2
v_gene: TRBV11-3
CDR3aa: ASSLDGTTGELF

j_gene: TRBJ1-4
v_gene: TRBV15
CDR3aa: ATRAVHLIEKLF

j_gene: TRBJ1-3
v_gene: TRBV28
CDR3aa: ASSLTTGNTIY

j_gene: TRBJ2-7
v_gene: TRBV7-2
CDR3aa: ASSTLAGGLSYEQY

j_gene: TRBJ2-6
v_gene: TRBV4-2
CDR3aa: ASSQTSGANVLT

j_gene: TRBJ1-1
v_gene: TRBV11-2
CDR3aa: ASSLGSGAWGTEAF

j_gene: TRBJ2-5
v_gene: TRBV7-2
CDR3aa: ASSLGTKETQY

j_gene: TRBJ2-7
v_gene: TRBV9
CDR3aa: ASSVAGQGAYEQY

j_gene: TRBJ2-7
v_gene: TRBV29-1
CDR3aa: SVEEGSKDEQY